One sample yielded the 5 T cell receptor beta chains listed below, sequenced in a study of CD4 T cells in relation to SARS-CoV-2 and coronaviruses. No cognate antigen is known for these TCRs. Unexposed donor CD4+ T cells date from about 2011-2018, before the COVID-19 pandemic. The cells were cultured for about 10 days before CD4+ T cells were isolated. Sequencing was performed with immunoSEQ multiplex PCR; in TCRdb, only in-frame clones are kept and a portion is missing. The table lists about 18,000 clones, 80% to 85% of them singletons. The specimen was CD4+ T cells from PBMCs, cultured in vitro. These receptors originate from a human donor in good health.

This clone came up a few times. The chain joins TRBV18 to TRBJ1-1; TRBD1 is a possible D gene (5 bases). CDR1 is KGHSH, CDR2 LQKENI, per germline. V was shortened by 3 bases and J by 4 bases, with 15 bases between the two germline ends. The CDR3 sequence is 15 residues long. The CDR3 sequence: CASSPPRGVGTEAFF. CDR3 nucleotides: TGTGCCAGCTCACCCCCACGGGGGGTGGGCACTGAAGCTTTCTTT.

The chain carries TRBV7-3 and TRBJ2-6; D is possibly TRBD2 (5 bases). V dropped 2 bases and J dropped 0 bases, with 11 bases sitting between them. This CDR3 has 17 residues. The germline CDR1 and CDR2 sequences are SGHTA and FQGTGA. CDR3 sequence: CASSLLGISSGANVLTF. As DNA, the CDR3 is TGTGCCAGCAGCTTACTCGGGATCAGCTCTGGGGCCAACGTCCTGACTTTC.

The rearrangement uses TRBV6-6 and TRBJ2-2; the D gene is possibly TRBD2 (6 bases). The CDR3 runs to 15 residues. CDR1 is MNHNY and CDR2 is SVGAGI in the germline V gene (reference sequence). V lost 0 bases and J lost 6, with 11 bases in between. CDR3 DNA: TGTGCCAGCAGTTACTCTAGCGGCGGGGCCGGGGAGCTGTTTTTT. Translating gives CASSYSSGGAGELFF.

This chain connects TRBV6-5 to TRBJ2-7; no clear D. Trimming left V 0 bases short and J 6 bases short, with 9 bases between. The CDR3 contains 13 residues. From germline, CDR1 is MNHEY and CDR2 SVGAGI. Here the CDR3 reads CASSYSKGFEQYF. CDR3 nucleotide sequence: TGTGCCAGCAGTTACTCGAAGGGTTTCGAGCAGTACTTC.

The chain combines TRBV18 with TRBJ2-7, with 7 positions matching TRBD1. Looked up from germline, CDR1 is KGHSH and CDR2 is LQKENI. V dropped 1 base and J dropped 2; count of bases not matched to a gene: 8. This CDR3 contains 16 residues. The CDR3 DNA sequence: TGTGCCAGCTCACCACAGGCGAGGACAGGAACCTACGAGCAGTACTTC. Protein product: CASSPQARTGTYEQYF.